This entry concerns a single TCR beta chain. Its specificity is unknown. The data derive from a study of CD8+ T cells in alopecia areata. Background on the study: Severity scores in treated patients reflected the percentage of scalp affected. General observations from the study: A large proportion of expanded lesional clones were detected persisting in scalp and blood during tofacitinib.

From germline, CDR1 is MGHDK and CDR2 SYGVNS. V lost 1 base and J lost 4; bases outside the gene matches: 11. This CDR3 has 17 amino acids. Noted treatment: oral pan-JAK inhibitor, 5-10 mg twice daily. Lesional scalp tissue (obtained by punch biopsy) and peripheral blood were collected from alopecia areata patients. Sequencing templates came from extracted RNA that was reverse transcribed into cDNA. The repertoire was sequenced with immunoSEQ multiplex PCR; TCRdb's copy has only in-frame clones and lacks some. The sample records 200,000 or so clones, nearly 60% being singletons. The TCR was taken from a human donor with alopecia areata. The chain uses TRBV25-1 and TRBJ1-1; TRBD1 agrees at 8 bases. The source was CD4+ T cells sorted from blood, collected at week 24, from a patient treated with tofacitinib. CDR3 sequence: CASSESGRGRQSTEAFF. The CDR3 nucleotides read TGTGCCAGCAGTGAATCGGGCAGGGGGCGTCAGAGCACTGAAGCTTTCTTT. The full variable domain, in which reference TRBV25-1 and TRBJ1-1 provide the parts outside the CDR3, is EADIYQTPRYLVIGTGKKITLECSQTMGHDKMYWYQQDPGMELHLIHYSYGVNSTEKGDLSSESTVSRIRTEHFPLTLESARPSHTSQYLCASSESGRGRQSTEAFFGQGTRLTVV.